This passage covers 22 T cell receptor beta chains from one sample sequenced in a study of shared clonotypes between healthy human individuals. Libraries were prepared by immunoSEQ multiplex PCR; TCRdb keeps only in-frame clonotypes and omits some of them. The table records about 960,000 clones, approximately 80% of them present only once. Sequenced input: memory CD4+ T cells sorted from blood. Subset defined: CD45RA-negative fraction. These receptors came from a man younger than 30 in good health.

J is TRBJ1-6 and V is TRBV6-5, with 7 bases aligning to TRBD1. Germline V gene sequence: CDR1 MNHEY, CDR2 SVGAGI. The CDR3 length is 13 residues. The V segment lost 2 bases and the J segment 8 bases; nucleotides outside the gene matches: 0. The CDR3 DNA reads TGTGCCAGCAGTTACCAGGGGGATTCACCCCTCCACTTT. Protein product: CASSYQGDSPLHF.

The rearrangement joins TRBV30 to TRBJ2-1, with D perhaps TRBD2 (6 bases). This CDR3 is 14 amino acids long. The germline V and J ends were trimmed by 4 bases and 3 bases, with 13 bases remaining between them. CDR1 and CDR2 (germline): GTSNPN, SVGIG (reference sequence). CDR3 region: CAWTVYGGYNEQFF. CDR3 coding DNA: TGTGCCTGGACAGTTTACGGGGGCTACAATGAGCAGTTCTTC.

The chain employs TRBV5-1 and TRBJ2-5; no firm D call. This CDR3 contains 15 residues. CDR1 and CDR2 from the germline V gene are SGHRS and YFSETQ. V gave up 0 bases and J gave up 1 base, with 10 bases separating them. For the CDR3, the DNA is TGCGCCAGCAGCTTGGCCAAAGGGCCCCAAGAGACCCAGTACTTC. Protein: CASSLAKGPQETQYF.

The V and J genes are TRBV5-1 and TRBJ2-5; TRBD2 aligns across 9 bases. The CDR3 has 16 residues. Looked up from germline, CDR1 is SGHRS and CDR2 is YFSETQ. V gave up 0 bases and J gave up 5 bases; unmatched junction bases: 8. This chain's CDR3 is CASSLEGGGALETQYF. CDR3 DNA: TGCGCCAGCAGCTTGGAAGGCGGGGGGGCCCTTGAGACCCAGTACTTC.

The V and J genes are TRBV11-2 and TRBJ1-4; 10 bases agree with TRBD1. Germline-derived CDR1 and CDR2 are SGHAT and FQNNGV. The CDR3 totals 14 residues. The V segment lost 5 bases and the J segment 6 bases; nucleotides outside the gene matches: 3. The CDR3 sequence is CASSGGQGYEKLFF. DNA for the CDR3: TGTGCCAGCAGCGGGGGACAGGGGTATGAAAAACTGTTTTTT.

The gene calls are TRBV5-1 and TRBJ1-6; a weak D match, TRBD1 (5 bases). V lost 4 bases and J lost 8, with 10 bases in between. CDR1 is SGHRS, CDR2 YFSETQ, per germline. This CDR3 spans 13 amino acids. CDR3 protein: CASSGWGDSPLHF. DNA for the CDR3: TGCGCCAGCAGCGGGTGGGGGGATTCACCCCTCCACTTT.

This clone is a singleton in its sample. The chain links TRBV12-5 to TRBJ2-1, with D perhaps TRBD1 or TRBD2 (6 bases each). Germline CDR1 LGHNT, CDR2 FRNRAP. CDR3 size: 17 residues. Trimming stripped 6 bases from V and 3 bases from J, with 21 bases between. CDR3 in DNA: TGTGCTAGTGGCGATACACAGGGAATGGGACTCTACAATGAGCAGTTCTTC. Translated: CASGDTQGMGLYNEQFF. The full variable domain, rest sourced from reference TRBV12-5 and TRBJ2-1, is DARVTQTPRHKVTEMGQEVTMRCQPILGHNTVFWYRQTMMQGLELLAYFRNRAPLDDSGMPKDRFSAEMPDATLATLKIQPSEPRDSAVYFCASGDTQGMGLYNEQFFGPGTRLTVL.

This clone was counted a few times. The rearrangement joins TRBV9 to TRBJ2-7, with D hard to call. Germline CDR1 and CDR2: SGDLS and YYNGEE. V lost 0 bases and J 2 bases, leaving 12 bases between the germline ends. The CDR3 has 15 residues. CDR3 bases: TGTGCCAGCAGCGTAGGAGGCTCGCGAACCTACGAGCAGTACTTC. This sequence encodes CASSVGGSRTYEQYF.

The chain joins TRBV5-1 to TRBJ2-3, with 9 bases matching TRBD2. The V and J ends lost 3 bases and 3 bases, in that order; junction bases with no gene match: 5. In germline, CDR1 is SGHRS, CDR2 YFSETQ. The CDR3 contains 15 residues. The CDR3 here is CASSSAGGATDTQYF. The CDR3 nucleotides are TGCGCCAGCAGCTCTGCGGGGGGGGCAACAGATACGCAGTATTTT.

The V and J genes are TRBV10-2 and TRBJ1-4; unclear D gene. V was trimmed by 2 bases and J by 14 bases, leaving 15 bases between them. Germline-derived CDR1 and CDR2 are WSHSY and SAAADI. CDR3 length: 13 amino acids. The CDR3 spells CASSEPQASGLFF. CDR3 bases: TGCGCCAGCAGTGAGCCCCAGGCCTCCGGGCTGTTTTTT.

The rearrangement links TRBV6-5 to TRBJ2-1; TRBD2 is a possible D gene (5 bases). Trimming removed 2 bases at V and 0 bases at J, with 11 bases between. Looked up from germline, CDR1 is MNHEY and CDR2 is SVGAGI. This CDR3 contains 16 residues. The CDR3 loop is CASSYRSGFSYNEQFF. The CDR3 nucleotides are TGTGCCAGCAGTTACCGAAGCGGCTTCTCCTACAATGAGCAGTTCTTC.

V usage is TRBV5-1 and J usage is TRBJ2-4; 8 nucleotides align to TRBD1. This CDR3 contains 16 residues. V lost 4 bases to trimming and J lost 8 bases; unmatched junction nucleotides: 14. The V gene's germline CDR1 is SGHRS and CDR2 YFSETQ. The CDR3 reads CASSPRGPRDRDIQYF. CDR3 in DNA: TGCGCCAGCAGCCCCAGGGGGCCGAGGGATAGGGACATTCAGTACTTC.

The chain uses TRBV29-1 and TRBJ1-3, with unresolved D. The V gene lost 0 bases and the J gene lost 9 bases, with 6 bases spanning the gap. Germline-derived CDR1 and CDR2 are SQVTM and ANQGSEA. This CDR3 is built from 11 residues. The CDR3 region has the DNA TGCAGCGTTGAAGATCCACCCACCATATATTTT. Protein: CSVEDPPTIYF.

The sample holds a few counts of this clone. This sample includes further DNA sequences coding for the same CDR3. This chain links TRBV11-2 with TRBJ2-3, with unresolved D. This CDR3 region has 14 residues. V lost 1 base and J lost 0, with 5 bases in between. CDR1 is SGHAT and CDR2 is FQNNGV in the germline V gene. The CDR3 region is CASSLGSSTDTQYF. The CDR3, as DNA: TGTGCCAGCAGCTTAGGCAGTAGCACAGATACGCAGTATTTT.

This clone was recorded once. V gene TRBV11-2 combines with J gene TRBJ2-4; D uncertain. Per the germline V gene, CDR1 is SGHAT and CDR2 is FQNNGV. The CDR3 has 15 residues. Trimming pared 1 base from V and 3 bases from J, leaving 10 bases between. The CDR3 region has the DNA TGTGCCAGCAGCTTAGTTCCGGTGGGCAAAAACATTCAGTACTTC. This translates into CASSLVPVGKNIQYF.

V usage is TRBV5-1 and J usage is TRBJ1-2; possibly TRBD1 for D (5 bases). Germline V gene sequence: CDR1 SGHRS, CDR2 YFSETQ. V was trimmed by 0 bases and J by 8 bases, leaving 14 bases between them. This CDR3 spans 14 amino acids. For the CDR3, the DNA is TGCGCCAGCAGCTTGGAGTATCAGGGCAACGGCTACACCTTC. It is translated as CASSLEYQGNGYTF.

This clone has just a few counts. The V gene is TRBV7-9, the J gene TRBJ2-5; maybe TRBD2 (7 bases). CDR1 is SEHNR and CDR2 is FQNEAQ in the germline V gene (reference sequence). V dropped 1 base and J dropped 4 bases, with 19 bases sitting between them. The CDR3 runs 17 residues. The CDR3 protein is CASSLVGMQGRGETQYF. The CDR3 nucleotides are TGTGCCAGCAGCTTAGTTGGTATGCAGGGGAGGGGAGAGACCCAGTACTTC.

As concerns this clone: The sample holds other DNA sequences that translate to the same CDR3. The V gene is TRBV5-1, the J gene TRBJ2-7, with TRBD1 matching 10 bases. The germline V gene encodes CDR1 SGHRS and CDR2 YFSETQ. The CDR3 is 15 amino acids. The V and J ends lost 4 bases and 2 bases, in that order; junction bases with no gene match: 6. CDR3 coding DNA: TGCGCCAGCAGCCCGGGACAGGGGTCGGCCTACGAGCAGTACTTC. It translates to CASSPGQGSAYEQYF.

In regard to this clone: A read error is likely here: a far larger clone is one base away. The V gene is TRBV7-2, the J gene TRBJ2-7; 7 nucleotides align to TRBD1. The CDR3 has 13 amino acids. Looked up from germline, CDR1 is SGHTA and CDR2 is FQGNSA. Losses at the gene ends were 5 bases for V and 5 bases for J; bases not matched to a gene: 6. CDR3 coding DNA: TGTACCAGCAGCGTAGACAGGGATCACGAGCAGTACTTC. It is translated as CTSSVDRDHEQYF.

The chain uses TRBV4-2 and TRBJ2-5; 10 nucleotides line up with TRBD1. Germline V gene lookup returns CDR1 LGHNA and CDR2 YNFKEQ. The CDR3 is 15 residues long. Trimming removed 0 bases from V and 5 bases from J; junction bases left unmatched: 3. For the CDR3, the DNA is TGTGCCAGCAGCCAAGAGACAGGGGGCCCGGAGACCCAGTACTTC. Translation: CASSQETGGPETQYF.

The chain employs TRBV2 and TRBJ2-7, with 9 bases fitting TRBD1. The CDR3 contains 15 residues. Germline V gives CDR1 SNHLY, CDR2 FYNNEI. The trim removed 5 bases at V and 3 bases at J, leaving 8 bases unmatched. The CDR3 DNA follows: TGTGCCAGCAGTATCGGACAGGGGTTTCGCTACGAGCAGTACTTC. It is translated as CASSIGQGFRYEQYF.

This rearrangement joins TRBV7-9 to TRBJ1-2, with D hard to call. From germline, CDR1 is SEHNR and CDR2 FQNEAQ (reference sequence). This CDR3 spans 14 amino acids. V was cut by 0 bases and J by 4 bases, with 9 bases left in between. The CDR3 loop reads CASSLAGEGYGYTF. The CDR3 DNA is TGTGCCAGCAGCTTAGCTGGGGAAGGCTATGGCTACACCTTC.